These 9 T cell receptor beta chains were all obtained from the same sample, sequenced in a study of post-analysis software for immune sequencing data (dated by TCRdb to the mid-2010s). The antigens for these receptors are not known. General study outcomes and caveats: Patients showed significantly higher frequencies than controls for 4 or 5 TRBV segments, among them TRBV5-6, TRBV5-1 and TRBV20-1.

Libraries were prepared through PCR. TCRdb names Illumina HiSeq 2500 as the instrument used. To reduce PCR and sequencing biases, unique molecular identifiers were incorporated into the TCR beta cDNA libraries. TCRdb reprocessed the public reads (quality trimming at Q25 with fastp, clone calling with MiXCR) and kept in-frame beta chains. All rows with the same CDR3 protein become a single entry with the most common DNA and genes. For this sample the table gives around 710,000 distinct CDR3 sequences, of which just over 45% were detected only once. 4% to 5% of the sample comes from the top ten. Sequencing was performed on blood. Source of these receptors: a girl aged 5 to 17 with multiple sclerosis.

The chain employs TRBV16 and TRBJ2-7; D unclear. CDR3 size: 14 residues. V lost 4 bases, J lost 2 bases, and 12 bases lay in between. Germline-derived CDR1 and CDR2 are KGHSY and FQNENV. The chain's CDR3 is CASSPSDLTYEQYF. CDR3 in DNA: TGTGCCAGCAGCCCTTCCGACTTAACCTACGAGCAGTACTTC.

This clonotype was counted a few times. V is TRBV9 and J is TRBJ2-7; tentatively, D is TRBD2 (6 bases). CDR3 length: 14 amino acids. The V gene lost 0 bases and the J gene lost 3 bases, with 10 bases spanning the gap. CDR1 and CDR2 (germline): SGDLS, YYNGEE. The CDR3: CASSVDLGGYEQYF. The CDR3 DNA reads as TGTGCCAGCAGCGTAGATCTGGGAGGCTACGAGCAGTACTTC.

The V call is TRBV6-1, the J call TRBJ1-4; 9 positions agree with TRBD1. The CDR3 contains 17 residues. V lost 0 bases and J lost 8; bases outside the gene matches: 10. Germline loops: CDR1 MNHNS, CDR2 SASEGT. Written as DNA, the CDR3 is TGTGCCAGCAGTGAAGCGCCTCTCCGGGACAGGGAGGAAAAACTGTTTTTT. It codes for CASSEAPLRDREEKLFF.

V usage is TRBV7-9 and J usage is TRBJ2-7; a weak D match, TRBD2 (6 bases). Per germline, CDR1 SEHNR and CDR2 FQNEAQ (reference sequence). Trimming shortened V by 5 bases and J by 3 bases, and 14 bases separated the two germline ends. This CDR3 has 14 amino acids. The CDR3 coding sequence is TGTGCCAGCAGCCCCCCGGGACTGCGCTACGAGCAGTACTTC. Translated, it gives CASSPPGLRYEQYF.

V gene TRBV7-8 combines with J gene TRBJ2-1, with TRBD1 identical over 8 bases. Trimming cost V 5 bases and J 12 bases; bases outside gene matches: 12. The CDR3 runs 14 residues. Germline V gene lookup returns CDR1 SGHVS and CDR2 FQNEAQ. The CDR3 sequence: CASSPQTGDGGQFF. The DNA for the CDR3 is TGTGCCAGCAGCCCCCAGACAGGGGACGGGGGGCAGTTCTTC.

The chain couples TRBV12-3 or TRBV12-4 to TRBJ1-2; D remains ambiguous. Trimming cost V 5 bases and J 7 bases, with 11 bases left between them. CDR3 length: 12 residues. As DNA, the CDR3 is TGTGCCAGCAGTCCCCAAGTTTCTGGCTACACCTTC. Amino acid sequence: CASSPQVSGYTF.

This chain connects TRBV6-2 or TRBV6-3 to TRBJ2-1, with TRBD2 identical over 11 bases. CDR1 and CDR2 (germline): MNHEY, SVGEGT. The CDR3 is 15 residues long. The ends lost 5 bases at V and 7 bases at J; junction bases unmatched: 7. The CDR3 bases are TGTGCCAGCAGTACTCCGGGACTAGCGGAAAATGAGCAGTTCTTC. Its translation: CASSTPGLAENEQFF.

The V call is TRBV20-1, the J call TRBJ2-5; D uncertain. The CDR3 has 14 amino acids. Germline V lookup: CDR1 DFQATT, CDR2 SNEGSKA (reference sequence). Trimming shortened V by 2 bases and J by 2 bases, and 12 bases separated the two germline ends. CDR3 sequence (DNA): TGCAGTGCTAGATTATCGGCGCTACAAGAGACCCAGTACTTC. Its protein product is CSARLSALQETQYF.

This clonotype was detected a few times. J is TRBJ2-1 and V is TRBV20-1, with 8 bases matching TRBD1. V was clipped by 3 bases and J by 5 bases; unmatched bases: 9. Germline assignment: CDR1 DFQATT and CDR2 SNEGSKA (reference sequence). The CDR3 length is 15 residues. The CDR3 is CSASKPGQAHNEQFF. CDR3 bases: TGCAGTGCTAGCAAGCCGGGACAGGCACACAATGAGCAGTTCTTC.